This T cell receptor (beta chain) was recorded in a study of vaccination and CD4 T cells after COVID-19. Treatment denoted: approximately 11-day PBMC culture with coronavirus spike peptide pools or control peptides (ViraFEST assay). This clonotype was seen only a few times. The antigen remains unidentified. An Oncomine TCR Beta short-read assay was used to sequence the DNA from cultured CD4+ T cells. TCRdb reanalysed the PCR reads using MiXCR and keeps one entry per CDR3 protein. The sample has some 17,000 distinct CDR3 sequences; 40% to 55% are singletons. The sequence was obtained from a human donor who received a COVID-19 vaccine. Sequencing used CD4+ T cells from blood, cultured in vitro, obtained before SARS-CoV-2 vaccination.

CDR3 DNA: TGCAGTGCTAGACAAGTAGGAAACACCATATATTTT. Translating it yields CSARQVGNTIYF. V is TRBV20-1 and J is TRBJ1-3, with no clear D. V lost 2 bases and J 4 bases, leaving 6 bases between the germline ends. The CDR3 has 12 amino acids. Germline-derived CDR1 and CDR2 are DFQATT and SNEGSKA (reference sequence).